This TCR beta chain came from a study of regulatory T cells in long-lasting Graves disease. Study summary: Newly diagnosed Graves' patients had under 3 months of antithyroid drugs. Study-wide results and limits: Not thyroid tissue but only peripheral blood was studied. Persistent disease was associated with favored TRBV28 usage and with favored use of TRBJ1-2 and TRBJ2-5.

Through Arm-PCR of CDR3 regions and iRepertoire HTBI primers, TCR beta libraries were built. TCRdb independently ran MiXCR on the multiplex PCR reads; one entry per CDR3 protein. The sample has about 240,000 distinct CDR3 sequences; roughly a fifth are singletons. Sample time point: newly diagnosed GD, antithyroid drugs for less than 3 months. From RNA extracted from PBMCs, the TCR library was made. The V gene's germline CDR1 is SGHTA and CDR2 FQGNSA. CDR3 size: 17 residues. This clonotype turned up a few times. Its antigen is not known. One end of the junction fails to match germline, which may point to a read error.

V gene TRBV7-2 combines with J gene TRBJ2-1; D perhaps matches TRBD2 (7 bases). The source was peripheral blood mononuclear cells (PBMCs), collected at new diagnosis, from a patient treated with antithyroid drugs. The receptor was derived from a female donor with Graves disease. As DNA, the CDR3 is TGTGCCAGCAGCTTAATGGGGGGGCAGGCCAACTACAATGAGCAGCTCTTC. Encoded protein: CASSLMGGQANYNEQLF.